This TCR beta chain came from a study of blood T cell repertoires in COVID-19 (TCRdb year 2020). Concerning the study at large: Samples from collaborators originated in the United States, Italy and Spain and spanned both the acute and convalescent phases of COVID-19. The repertoires were released in a freely available public database meant as a resource for research on the immune response to SARS-CoV-2. Samples were obtained from the ongoing ImmuneRACE study (first 160 participants) and from 1,254 subjects provided by 6 global collaborators. The material from the prospective study consisted of cDNA or gDNA derived from T cells, B-cell-depleted T cells, or PBMCs. Sample metadata almost always included a de-identified subject ID, COVID-19 status, age in years and sex. Subjects who had been exposed to COVID-19, were actively infected with it, or had recovered from it provided the deeply sampled blood TCRbeta repertoires that made up the dataset. Where available, HLA class I and class II types were obtained from metadata supplied by the sample provider rather than from assay-based typing.

The full study reports these points: How much clinical and demographic metadata was included differed by source and by participant, and the metadata was provided uncurated.

CDR3 length: 17 amino acids, cysteine to phenylalanine. The sequence is cut down to CDR3 DNA, 51 bases in frame from base 1. V and J lose 0 bases and 3 bases, and a span of 16 bases separates them. As encoded in the germline V gene, CDR1 is LGHNA while CDR2 is YNFKEQ. The sample holds many counts of this clone. Its cognate antigen has yet to be identified. Per-base qualities were not stored, and no clone one base away is much larger. Each collaborating institution followed its own protocols to collect whole blood in K2EDTA tubes. For TCRbeta analysis, collaborators shipped samples as frozen whole blood, isolated PBMCs, or DNA extracted from either of those sample types. The immunoSEQ Assay, a bias-controlled multiplex PCR, was used to amplify TCRbeta CDR3 regions from genomic DNA. In the authors' own workflow: Nucleated cell counts per sample were estimated from amplification of reference gene primers within the assay. Sequence reads were collapsed and filtered to measure the absolute abundance of every unique TCRbeta CDR3 rearrangement. For each sample, productive Simpson clonality was calculated as the square root of Simpson's diversity index over productive rearrangements. TCRdb re-hosts the immuneACCESS table, in-frame sequences only. Its copies lack some clones; in the studies checked, an unresolved V gene accounts for under half of them, and the cause for the rest is not known. Clone size and the V and J calls come from that table; the DNA yielded D and trimming. A total of about 330,000 clones appear in this sample, 70% to 90% of them only once. The ten largest account for roughly 4% of the sample.

The sample was peripheral blood. This TCR was recovered from a woman between 50 and 59 years old with active or convalescent COVID-19. This sequence uses TRBV4-2 and TRBJ2-3; a tentative D match to TRBD2 spans 5 bases. The CDR3 region reads CASSQDWVGRRTDTQYF. In nucleotide form, the sequence is TGTGCCAGCAGCCAAGATTGGGTGGGTAGGAGGACAGATACGCAGTATTTT.